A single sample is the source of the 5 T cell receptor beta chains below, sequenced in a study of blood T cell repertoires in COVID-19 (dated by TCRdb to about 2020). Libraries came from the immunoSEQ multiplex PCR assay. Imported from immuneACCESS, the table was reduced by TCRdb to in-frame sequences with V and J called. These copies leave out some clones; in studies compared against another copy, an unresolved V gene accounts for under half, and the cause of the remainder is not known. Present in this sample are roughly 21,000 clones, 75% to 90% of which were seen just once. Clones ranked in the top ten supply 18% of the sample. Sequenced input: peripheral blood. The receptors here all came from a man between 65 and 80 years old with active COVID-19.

The CDR3, as DNA: TGTGCCAGCAGCCAAGAGACGGGGGGGGCCCAAAACATTCAGTACTTC. Residues: CASSQETGGAQNIQYF. The V call is TRBV3-1 (or the pseudogene TRBV3-2), the J call TRBJ2-4, with 8 positions matching TRBD2. Losses at the gene ends were 0 bases for V and 5 bases for J; bases not matched to a gene: 6. Germline CDR1 reads LGHDT; CDR2 reads YNNKEL (reference sequence). The CDR3 is 16 residues long.

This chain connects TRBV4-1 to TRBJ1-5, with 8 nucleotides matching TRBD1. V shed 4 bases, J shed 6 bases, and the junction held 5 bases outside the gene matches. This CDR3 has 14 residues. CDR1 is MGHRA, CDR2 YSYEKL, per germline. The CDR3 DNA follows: TGCGCCAGCAGCCTAGGCGACAGGGGTCAGCCCCAGCATTTT. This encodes CASSLGDRGQPQHF.

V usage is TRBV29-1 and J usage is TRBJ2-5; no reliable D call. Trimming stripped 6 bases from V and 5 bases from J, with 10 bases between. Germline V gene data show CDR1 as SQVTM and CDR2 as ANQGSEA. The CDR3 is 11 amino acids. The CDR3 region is CSVVELETQYF. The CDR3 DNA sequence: TGCAGCGTCGTCGAGTTGGAGACCCAGTACTTC.

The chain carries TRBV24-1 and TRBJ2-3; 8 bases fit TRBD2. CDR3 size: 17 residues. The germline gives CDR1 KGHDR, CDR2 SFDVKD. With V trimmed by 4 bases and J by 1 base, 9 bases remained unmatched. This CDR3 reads CATSDERGGWGTDTQYF. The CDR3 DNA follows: TGTGCCACCAGTGACGAACGGGGGGGCTGGGGCACAGATACGCAGTATTTT.

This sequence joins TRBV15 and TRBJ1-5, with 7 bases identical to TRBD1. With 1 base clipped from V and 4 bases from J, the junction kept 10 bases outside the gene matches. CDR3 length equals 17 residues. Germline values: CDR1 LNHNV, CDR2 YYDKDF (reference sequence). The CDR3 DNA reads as TGTGCCACCAGCAGAGCCGAGGGCGTCAGGGGGAATCAGCCCCAGCATTTT. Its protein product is CATSRAEGVRGNQPQHF.